This T cell receptor beta chain was observed in a study of shared clonotypes between healthy human individuals. As defined, naive CD8 cells were CD45RO-negative and positively selected for CCR7, with terminally differentiated effector memory CD45RA+ cells excluded. The CDR3 has 15 amino acids. CDR1 and CDR2 from the germline V gene are WNHNN and SYGVQD (reference sequence). V was trimmed by 3 bases and J by 8 bases, leaving 17 bases between them. Sequencing was performed with immunoSEQ multiplex PCR; in TCRdb, only in-frame clones are kept and a portion is missing. In the table there are about 2 million clones, approximately 95% of which are singletons.

The gene calls are TRBV10-1 and TRBJ2-1; weak D call: TRBD2 (5 bases). The sequenced sample consisted of naive CD8+ T cells sorted from blood. This clonotype was sampled from a man between 18 and 29 years old in good health. The CDR3 DNA sequence: TGCGCCAGCAGTGAAAATCAGTTCCCCGGGGATGAGCAGTTCTTC. It codes for CASSENQFPGDEQFF.